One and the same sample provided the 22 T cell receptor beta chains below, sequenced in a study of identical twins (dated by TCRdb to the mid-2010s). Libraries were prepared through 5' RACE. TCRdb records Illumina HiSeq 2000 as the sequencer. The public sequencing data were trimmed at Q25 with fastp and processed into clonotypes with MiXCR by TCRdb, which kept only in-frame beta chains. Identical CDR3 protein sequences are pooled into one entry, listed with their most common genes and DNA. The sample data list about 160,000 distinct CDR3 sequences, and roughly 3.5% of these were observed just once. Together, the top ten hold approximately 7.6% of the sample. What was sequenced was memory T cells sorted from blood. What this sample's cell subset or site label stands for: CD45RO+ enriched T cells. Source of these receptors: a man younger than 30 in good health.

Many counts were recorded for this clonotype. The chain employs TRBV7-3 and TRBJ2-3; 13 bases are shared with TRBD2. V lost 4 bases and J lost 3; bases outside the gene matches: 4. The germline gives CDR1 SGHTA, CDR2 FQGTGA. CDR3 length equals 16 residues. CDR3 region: CASSSGLAGVTDTQYF. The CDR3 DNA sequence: TGTGCCAGCAGCTCTGGACTAGCGGGAGTTACAGATACGCAGTATTTT.

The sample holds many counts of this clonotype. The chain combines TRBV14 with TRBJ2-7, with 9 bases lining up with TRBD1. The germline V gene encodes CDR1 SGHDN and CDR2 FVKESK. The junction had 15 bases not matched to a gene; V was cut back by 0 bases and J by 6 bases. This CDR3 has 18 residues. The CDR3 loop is CASSQESVWGQGSGEQYF. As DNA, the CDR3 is TGTGCCAGCAGCCAAGAGTCGGTTTGGGGACAGGGATCCGGCGAGCAGTACTTC.

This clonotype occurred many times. Here the CDR3 reads CASSPQPGELFF. As DNA, the CDR3 is TGTGCCAGCAGCCCCCAGCCCGGGGAGCTGTTTTTT. The chain employs TRBV12-3 or TRBV12-4 and TRBJ2-2; unclear D gene. Trimming left V 6 bases short and J 6 bases short, with 8 bases between. This CDR3 is 12 amino acids long.

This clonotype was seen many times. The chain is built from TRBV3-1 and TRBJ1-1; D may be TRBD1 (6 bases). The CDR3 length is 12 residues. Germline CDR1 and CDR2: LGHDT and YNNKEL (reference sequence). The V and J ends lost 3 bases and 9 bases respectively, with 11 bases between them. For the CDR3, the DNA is TGTGCCAGCAGCCATCCGGACAGCCAAGCTTTCTTT. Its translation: CASSHPDSQAFF.

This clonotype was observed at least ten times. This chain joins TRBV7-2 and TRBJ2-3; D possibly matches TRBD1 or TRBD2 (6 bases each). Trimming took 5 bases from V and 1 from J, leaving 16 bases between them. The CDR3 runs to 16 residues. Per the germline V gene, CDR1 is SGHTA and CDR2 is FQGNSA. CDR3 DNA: TGTGCCAGCAGCCCCTCGGGGGCGATGGGCACAGATACGCAGTATTTT. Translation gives CASSPSGAMGTDTQYF.

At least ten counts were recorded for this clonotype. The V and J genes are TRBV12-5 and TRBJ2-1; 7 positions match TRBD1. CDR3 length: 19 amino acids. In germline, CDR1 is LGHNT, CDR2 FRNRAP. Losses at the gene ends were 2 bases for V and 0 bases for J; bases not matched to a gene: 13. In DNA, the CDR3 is TGTGCTAGTGGTTTGTGGAACAGGGGACGTCAGGCCTCCTACAATGAGCAGTTCTTC. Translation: CASGLWNRGRQASYNEQFF.

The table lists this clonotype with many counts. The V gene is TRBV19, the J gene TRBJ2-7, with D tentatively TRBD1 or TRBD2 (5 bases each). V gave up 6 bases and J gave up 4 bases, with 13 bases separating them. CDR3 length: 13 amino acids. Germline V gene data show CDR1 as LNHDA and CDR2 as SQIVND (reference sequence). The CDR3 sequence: CASRGRGEYEQYF. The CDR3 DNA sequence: TGTGCCAGTAGGGGACGGGGAGAATACGAGCAGTACTTC. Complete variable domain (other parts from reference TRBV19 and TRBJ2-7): DGGITQSPKYLFRKEGQNVTLSCEQNLNHDAMYWYRQDPGQGLRLIYYSQIVNDFQKGDIAEGYSVSREKKESFPLTVTSAQKNPTAFYLCASRGRGEYEQYFGPGTRLTVT.

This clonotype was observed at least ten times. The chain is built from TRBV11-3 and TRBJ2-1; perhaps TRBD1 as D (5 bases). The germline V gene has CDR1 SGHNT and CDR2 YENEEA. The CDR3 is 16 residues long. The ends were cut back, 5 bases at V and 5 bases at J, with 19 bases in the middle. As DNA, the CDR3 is TGTGCCAGCAGCCCGCCCCGTCAGGGCGGCAACAATGAGCAGTTCTTC. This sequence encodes CASSPPRQGGNNEQFF. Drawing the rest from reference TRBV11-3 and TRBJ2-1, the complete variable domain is EAGVVQSPRYKIIEKKQPVAFWCNPISGHNTLYWYLQNLGQGPELLIRYENEEAVDDSQLPKDRFSAERLKGVDSTLKIQPAELGDSAVYLCASSPPRQGGNNEQFFGPGTRLTVL.

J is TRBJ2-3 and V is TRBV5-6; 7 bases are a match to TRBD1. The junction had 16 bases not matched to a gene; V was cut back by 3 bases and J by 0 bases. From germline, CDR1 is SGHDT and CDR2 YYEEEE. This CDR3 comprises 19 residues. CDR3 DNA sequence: TGTGCCAGCAGCTCAAACTCCGGGACAGTCCTTCCTAGCACAGATACGCAGTATTTT. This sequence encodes CASSSNSGTVLPSTDTQYF.

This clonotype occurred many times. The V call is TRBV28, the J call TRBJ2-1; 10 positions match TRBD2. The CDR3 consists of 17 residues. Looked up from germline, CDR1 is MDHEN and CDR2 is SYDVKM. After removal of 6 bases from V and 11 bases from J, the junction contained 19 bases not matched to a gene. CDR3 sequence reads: CASSWRSGRAKGDQQFF. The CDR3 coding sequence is TGTGCCAGCAGCTGGAGAAGCGGGAGGGCCAAGGGAGACCAGCAGTTCTTC.

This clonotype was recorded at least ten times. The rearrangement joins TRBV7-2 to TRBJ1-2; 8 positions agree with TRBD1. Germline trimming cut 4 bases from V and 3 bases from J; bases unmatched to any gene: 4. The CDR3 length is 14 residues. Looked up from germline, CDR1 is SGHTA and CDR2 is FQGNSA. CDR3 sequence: CASSSGQGDYGYTF. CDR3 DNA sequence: TGTGCCAGCAGCTCAGGACAGGGAGACTATGGCTACACCTTC.

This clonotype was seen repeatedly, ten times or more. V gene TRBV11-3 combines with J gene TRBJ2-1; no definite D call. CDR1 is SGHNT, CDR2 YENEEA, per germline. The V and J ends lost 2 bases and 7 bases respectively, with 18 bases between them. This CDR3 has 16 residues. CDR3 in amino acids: CASSLTWEATGNEQFF. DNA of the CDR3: TGTGCCAGCAGCTTAACGTGGGAAGCCACCGGGAATGAGCAGTTCTTC.

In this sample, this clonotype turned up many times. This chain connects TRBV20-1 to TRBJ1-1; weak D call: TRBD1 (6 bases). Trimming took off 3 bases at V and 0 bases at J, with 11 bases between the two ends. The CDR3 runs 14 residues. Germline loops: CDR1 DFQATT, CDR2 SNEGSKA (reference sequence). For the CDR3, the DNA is TGCAGTGCTAGGGGGACATCAATGAACACTGAAGCTTTCTTT. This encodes CSARGTSMNTEAFF.

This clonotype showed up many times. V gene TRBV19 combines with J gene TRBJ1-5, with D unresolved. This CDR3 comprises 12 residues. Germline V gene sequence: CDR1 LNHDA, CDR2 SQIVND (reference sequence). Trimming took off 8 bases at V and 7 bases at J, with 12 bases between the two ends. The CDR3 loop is CASSPTGQPQHF. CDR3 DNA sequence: TGTGCCAGTTCGCCGACGGGACAGCCCCAGCATTTT. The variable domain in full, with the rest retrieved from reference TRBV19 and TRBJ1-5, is DGGITQSPKYLFRKEGQNVTLSCEQNLNHDAMYWYRQDPGQGLRLIYYSQIVNDFQKGDIAEGYSVSREKKESFPLTVTSAQKNPTAFYLCASSPTGQPQHFGDGTRLSIL.

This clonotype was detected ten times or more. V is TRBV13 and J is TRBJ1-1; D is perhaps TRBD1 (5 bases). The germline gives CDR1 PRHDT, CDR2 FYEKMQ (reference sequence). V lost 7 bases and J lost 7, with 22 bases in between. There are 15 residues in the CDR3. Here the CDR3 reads CASIRRAAPGGEAFF. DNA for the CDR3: TGTGCCAGCATCCGTCGGGCAGCCCCCGGGGGTGAAGCTTTCTTT.

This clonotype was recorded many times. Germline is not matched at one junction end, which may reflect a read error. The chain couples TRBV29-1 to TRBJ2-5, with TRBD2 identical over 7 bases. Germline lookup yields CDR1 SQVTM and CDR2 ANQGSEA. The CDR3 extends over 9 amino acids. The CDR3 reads CSVESAGVF. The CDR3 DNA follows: TGCAGCGTTGAATCTGCGGGGGTCTTC.

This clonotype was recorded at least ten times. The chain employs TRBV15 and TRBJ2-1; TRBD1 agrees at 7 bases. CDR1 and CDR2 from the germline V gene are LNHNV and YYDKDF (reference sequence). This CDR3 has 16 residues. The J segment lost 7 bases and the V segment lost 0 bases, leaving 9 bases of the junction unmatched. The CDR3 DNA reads TGTGCCACCAGCAGAGATCCGACAGGGAAGGTGAATGAGCAGTTCTTC. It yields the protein CATSRDPTGKVNEQFF.

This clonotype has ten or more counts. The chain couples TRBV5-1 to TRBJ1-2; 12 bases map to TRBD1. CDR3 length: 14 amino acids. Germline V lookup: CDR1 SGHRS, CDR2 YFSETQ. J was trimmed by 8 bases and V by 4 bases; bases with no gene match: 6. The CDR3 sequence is CASSAGTGGDGYTF. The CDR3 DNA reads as TGCGCCAGCAGCGCCGGGACAGGGGGCGACGGCTACACCTTC.

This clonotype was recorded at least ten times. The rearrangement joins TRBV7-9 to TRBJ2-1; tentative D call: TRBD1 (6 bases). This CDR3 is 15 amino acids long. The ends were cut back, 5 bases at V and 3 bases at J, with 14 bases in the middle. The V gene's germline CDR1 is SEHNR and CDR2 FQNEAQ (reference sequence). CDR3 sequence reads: CASSRGDTIYNEQFF. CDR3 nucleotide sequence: TGTGCCAGCAGCCGTGGGGACACAATCTACAATGAGCAGTTCTTC.

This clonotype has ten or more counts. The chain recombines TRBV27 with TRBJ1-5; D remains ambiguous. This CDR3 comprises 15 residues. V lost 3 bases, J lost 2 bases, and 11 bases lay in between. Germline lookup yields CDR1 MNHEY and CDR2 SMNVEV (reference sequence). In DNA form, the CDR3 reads TGTGCCAGCAGTTTGCAAGGGCTCGGCAATCAGCCCCAGCATTTT. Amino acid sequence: CASSLQGLGNQPQHF.

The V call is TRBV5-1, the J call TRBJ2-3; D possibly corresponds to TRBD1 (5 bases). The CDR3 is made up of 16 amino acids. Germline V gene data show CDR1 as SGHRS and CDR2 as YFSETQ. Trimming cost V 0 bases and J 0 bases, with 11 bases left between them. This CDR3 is CASSLAREISTDTQYF. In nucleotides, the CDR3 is TGCGCCAGCAGCTTGGCCAGGGAAATTAGCACAGATACGCAGTATTTT. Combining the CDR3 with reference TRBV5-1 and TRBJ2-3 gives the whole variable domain KAGVTQTPRYLIKTRGQQVTLSCSPISGHRSVSWYQQTPGQGLQFLFEYFSETQRNKGNFPGRFSGRQFSNSRSEMNVSTLELGDSALYLCASSLAREISTDTQYFGPGTRLTVL.

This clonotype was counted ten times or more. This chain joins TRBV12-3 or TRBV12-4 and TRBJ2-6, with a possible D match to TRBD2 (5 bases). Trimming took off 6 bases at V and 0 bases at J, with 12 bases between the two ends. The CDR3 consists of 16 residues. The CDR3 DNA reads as TGTGCCAGCAGCCCACTCGGGGTCTCTGGGGCCAACGTCCTGACTTTC. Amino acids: CASSPLGVSGANVLTF.